The rows below give T cell receptor beta chains drawn from one sample of a study of cytomegalovirus exposure and HLA in healthy donors. Sequencing was performed with immunoSEQ multiplex PCR; in TCRdb, only in-frame clones are kept and a portion is missing. Among about 130,000 clones listed, approximately 85% were seen once. Sequenced sample: PBMCs. The receptor set was obtained from a boy aged 5-17 years in good health and CMV-seronegative. Each CDR3 is given with its conserved first and last residue. A D gene is named only where the DNA matches it firmly. Clone size is stated in some rows and not others, as once, few, many or a class when expanded.

CASRQVGYIDNEQFF	TGTGCCAGCCGACAGGTAGGGTATATCGACAATGAGCAGTTCTTC	TRBJ2-1	TRBV27	once	15	.
CASSLDRGREEQYF	TGTGCCAGTAGTCTGGACAGGGGCCGTGAAGAGCAGTACTTC	TRBJ2-7	TRBV19	.	14	TRBD1
CASSLWATGSDTQYF	TGTGCCAGCAGTTTATGGGCCACAGGGTCAGATACGCAGTATTTT	TRBJ2-3	TRBV27	.	15	.
CASSDGQGGTDTQYF	TGTGCCAGCAGTGATGGACAGGGGGGTACAGATACGCAGTATTTT	TRBJ2-3	TRBV6-1	once	15	TRBD1
CASSFLQVNQPQHF	TGTGCCAGCAGCTTTTTACAGGTTAATCAGCCCCAGCATTTT	TRBJ1-5	TRBV7-2	.	14	.
CASSTSGRGNEQFF	TGTGCCAGCAGCACTAGCGGGAGAGGAAATGAGCAGTTCTTC	TRBJ2-1	TRBV6-1	.	14	TRBD2
CASSPTRVDRGVDEQYF	TGTGCCAGCAGTCCAACTAGAGTGGACAGGGGGGTCGACGAGCAGTACTTC	TRBJ2-7	TRBV28	.	17	TRBD1
CASSKRGSGITDTQYF	TGTGCCAGCAGCAAGAGGGGTAGCGGTATCACAGATACGCAGTATTTT	TRBJ2-3	TRBV9	.	16	.
CASSSYRGVETQYF	TGTGCCAGCAGCTCGTACCGGGGGGTAGAGACCCAGTACTTC	TRBJ2-5	TRBV7-2	.	14	TRBD2
CASSDFSGGANEQFF	TGTGCCAGCAGTGATTTTAGCGGGGGGGCAAATGAGCAGTTCTTC	TRBJ2-1	TRBV2	.	15	TRBD2
CASSSTGKAGELFF	TGTGCCAGCAGCTCGACAGGGAAGGCCGGGGAGCTGTTTTTT	TRBJ2-2	TRBV11-3	.	14	TRBD1
CASSLVSVVNYEQYF	TGCGCCAGCAGCTTGGTGAGTGTAGTCAACTACGAGCAGTACTTC	TRBJ2-7	TRBV5-1	.	15	.
CASSAQGETGELFF	TGTGCCAGCTCAGCGCAGGGTGAAACCGGGGAGCTGTTTTTT	TRBJ2-2	TRBV18	few	14	.
CASSAGWTEAFF	TGTGCCAGTAGCGCAGGGTGGACTGAAGCTTTCTTT	TRBJ1-1	TRBV19	.	12	.
CASSSRQGLGEKLFF	TGTGCCAGCAGCTCACGACAGGGACTTGGTGAAAAACTGTTTTTT	TRBJ1-4	TRBV13	.	15	TRBD1
CASSVRGNQPQHF	TGTGCCAGCAGTGTCCGGGGGAATCAGCCCCAGCATTTT	TRBJ1-5	TRBV6-1	.	13	.
CASTLTGLGAQPQHF	TGTGCCAGTACCCTGACAGGGTTGGGCGCTCAGCCCCAGCATTTT	TRBJ1-5	TRBV19	.	15	TRBD1
CASSVGQGAAEAFF	TGTGCCAGCAGCGTGGGACAGGGGGCAGCTGAAGCTTTCTTT	TRBJ1-1	TRBV2	.	14	TRBD1
CASSLLGLATEQYF	TGTGCCAGCAGCCTCCTGGGACTAGCGACCGAGCAGTACTTC	TRBJ2-7	TRBV7-8	.	14	TRBD2
CASSLGVREGIQYF	TGCGCCAGCAGCTTGGGCGTCAGGGAAGGCATTCAGTACTTC	TRBJ2-4	TRBV5-1	.	14	.
CASSPGQGSYEQYF	TGTGCCAGCAGCCCCGGACAGGGCTCCTACGAGCAGTACTTC	TRBJ2-7	TRBV13	.	14	TRBD1
CASTAKDSDSTDTQYF	TGCGCCAGCACCGCCAAGGATAGCGACAGCACAGATACGCAGTATTTT	TRBJ2-3	TRBV5-1	.	16	.
CSVILADPTGELFF	TGCAGCGTTATCCTAGCGGACCCCACCGGGGAGCTGTTTTTT	TRBJ2-2	TRBV29-1	.	14	TRBD2
CASSLGRGGSTDTQYF	TGTGCCAGCAGCTTGGGGCGGGGGGGAAGCACAGATACGCAGTATTTT	TRBJ2-3	TRBV7-2	.	16	TRBD2
CASSQALQTEAFF	TGTGCCAGCAGCCAAGCCCTCCAGACTGAAGCTTTCTTT	TRBJ1-1	TRBV14	few	13	.
CASTRGWGNQPQHF	TGTGCCAGTACAAGGGGCTGGGGCAATCAGCCCCAGCATTTT	TRBJ1-5	TRBV19	.	14	.
CASSPGLAWYEQYF	TGTGCCAGCAGTCCCGGACTAGCGTGGTACGAGCAGTACTTC	TRBJ2-7	TRBV7-2	.	14	TRBD2
CASSPQGAGGRDTDTQYF	TGCGCCAGCAGCCCCCAAGGCGCGGGAGGGCGCGACACAGATACGCAGTATTTT	TRBJ2-3	TRBV4-3	.	18	TRBD2
CASSPGQASYEQYF	TGTGCCAGCAGCCCCGGACAGGCATCCTACGAGCAGTACTTC	TRBJ2-7	TRBV7-2	.	14	TRBD1
CASSLRREPYNEQFF	TGTGCCAGCAGCTTAAGGCGGGAGCCCTACAATGAGCAGTTCTTC	TRBJ2-1	TRBV7-8	.	15	TRBD2
CSADGSGGEDTQYF	TGCAGCGCCGACGGGTCGGGAGGGGAAGATACGCAGTATTTT	TRBJ2-3	TRBV29-1	once	14	TRBD2
CASSVAQNTEAFF	TGTGCCAGCAGCGTAGCCCAGAACACTGAAGCTTTCTTT	TRBJ1-1	TRBV9	.	13	.
CASSQEDRGRTEAFF	TGCGCCAGCAGCCAGGAAGACAGGGGAAGAACTGAAGCTTTCTTT	TRBJ1-1	TRBV4-3	few	15	TRBD1
CATSRIVDTEAFF	TGTGCCACCAGCAGAATAGTCGACACTGAAGCTTTCTTT	TRBJ1-1	TRBV15	.	13	.
CASDTGSTYEQYF	TGTGCCAGCGATACAGGGTCGACCTACGAGCAGTACTTC	TRBJ2-7	TRBV7-9	.	13	.
CASSLEPDRGWDGYTF	TGTGCCAGCAGCTTGGAACCTGACAGGGGGTGGGATGGCTACACCTTC	TRBJ1-2	TRBV5-4	.	16	TRBD1
CASSLGPGEGYEQYF	TGTGCCAGCAGCTTAGGTCCCGGGGAGGGCTACGAGCAGTACTTC	TRBJ2-7	TRBV7-2	.	15	TRBD2
CASSGTSGGPSYF	TGCGCCAGCAGTGGGACTAGCGGGGGCCCATCGTATTTT	TRBJ2-3	TRBV10-2	.	13	TRBD2
CASSLGTGSNQPQHF	TGTGCCAGCAGCTTGGGGACAGGTAGCAATCAGCCCCAGCATTTT	TRBJ1-5	TRBV5-4	few	15	TRBD1
CASSLRLAGGLSNEQYF	TGTGCCAGCAGCTTGCGACTAGCGGGAGGGCTCAGCAACGAGCAGTACTTC	TRBJ2-7	TRBV5-4	.	17	TRBD2
CASMPGAGANTGELFF	TGTGCCAGTATGCCTGGAGCGGGGGCGAACACCGGGGAGCTGTTTTTT	TRBJ2-2	TRBV19	.	16	TRBD2
CASSLRQGGTSYGYTF	TGTGCCAGCAGCTTGCGGCAGGGGGGTACCTCCTATGGCTACACCTTC	TRBJ1-2	TRBV7-2	once	16	TRBD1